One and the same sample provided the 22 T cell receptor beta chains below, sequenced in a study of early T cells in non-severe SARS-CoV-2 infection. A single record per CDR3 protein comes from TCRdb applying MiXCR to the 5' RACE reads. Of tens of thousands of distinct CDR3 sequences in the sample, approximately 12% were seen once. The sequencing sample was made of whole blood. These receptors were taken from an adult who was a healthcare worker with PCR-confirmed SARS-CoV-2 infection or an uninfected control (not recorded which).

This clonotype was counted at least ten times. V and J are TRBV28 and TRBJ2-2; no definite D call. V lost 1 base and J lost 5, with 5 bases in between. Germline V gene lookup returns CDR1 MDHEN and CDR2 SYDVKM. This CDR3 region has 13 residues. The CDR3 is CASSLSRTGELFF. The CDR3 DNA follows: TGTGCCAGCAGTTTATCCCGGACCGGGGAGCTGTTTTTT. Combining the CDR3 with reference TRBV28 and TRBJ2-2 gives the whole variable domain DVKVTQSSRYLVKRTGEKVFLECVQDMDHENMFWYRQDPGLGLRLIYFSYDVKMKEKGDIPEGYSVSREKKERFSLILESASTNQTSMYLCASSLSRTGELFFGEGSRLTVL.

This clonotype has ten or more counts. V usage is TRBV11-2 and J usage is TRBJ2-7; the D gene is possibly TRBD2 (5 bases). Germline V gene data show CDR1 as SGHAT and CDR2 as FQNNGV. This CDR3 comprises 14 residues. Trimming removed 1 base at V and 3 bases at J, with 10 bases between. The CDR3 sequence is CASSLVSGDYEQYF. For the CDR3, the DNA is TGTGCCAGCAGCTTAGTAAGCGGCGACTACGAGCAGTACTTC.

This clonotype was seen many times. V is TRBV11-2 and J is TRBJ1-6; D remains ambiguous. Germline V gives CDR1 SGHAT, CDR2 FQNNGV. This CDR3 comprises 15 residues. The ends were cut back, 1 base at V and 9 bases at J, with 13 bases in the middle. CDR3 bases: TGTGCCAGCAGCTTAGGTTCCGGGCTCGGTTCACCCCTCCACTTT. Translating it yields CASSLGSGLGSPLHF.

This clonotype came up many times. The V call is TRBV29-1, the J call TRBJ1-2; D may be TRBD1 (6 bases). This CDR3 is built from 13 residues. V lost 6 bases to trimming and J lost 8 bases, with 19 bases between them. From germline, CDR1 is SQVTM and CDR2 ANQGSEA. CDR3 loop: CSVPGQQIYGYTF. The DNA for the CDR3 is TGCAGCGTCCCTGGACAGCAAATCTACGGCTACACCTTC.

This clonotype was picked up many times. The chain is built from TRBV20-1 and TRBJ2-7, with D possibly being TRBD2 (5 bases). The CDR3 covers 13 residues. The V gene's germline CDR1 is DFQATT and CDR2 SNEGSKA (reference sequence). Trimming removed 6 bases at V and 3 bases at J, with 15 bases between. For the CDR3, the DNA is TGCAGTGCCCGTCGGACGGGGTACTACGAGCAGTACTTC. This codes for CSARRTGYYEQYF.

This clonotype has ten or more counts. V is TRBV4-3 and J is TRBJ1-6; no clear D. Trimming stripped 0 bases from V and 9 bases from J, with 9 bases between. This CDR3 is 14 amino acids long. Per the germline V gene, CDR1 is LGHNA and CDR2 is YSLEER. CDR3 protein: CASSQDRSVSPLHF. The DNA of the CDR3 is TGCGCCAGCAGCCAAGACCGGTCCGTTTCACCCCTCCACTTT.

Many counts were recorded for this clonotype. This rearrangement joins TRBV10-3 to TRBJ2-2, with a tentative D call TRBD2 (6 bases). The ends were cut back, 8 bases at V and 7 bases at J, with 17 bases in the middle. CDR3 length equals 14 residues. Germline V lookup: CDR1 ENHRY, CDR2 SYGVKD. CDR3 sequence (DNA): TGTGCCATCTCCGGGACTCCGAGTAACGGGGAGCTGTTTTTT. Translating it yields CAISGTPSNGELFF.

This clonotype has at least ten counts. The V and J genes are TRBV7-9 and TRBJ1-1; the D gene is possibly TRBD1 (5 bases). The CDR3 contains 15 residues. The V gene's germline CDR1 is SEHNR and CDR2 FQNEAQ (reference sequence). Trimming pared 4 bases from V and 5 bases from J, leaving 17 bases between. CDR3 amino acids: CASSSRRGAGTEAFF. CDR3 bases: TGTGCCAGCAGCTCCCGGAGAGGGGCGGGGACTGAAGCTTTCTTT.

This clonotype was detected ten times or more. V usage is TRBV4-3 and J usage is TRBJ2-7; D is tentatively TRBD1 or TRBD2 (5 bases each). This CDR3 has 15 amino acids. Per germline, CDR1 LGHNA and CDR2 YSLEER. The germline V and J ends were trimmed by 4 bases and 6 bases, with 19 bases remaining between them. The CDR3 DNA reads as TGCGCCAGCAGCCGAGAACCGGGACGAAGTGCCGAGCAGTACTTC. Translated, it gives CASSREPGRSAEQYF.

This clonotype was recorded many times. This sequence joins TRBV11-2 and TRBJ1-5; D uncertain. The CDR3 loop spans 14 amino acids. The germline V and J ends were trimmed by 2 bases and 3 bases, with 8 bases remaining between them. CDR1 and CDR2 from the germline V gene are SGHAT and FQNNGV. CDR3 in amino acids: CASSLKGYNQPQHF. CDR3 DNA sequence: TGTGCCAGCAGCTTAAAGGGATACAATCAGCCCCAGCATTTT. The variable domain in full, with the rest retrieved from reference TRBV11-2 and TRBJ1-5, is EAGVAQSPRYKIIEKRQSVAFWCNPISGHATLYWYQQILGQGPKLLIQFQNNGVVDDSQLPKDRFSAERLKGVDSTLKIQPAKLEDSAVYLCASSLKGYNQPQHFGDGTRLSIL.

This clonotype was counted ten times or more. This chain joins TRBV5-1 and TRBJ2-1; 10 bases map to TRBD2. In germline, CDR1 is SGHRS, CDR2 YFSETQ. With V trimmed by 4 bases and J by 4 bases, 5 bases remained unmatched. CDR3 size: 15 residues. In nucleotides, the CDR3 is TGCGCCAGCAGCAAAGCGGGGGGGTCTTACAATGAGCAGTTCTTC. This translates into CASSKAGGSYNEQFF.

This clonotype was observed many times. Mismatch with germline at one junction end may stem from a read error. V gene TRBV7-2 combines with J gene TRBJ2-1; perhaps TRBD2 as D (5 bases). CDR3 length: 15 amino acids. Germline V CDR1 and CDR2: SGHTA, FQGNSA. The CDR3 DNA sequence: TGTGCCAACAGCTTAGAGGGTATCTCCTACAATGAGCAGTTCTTC. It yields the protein CANSLEGISYNEQFF.

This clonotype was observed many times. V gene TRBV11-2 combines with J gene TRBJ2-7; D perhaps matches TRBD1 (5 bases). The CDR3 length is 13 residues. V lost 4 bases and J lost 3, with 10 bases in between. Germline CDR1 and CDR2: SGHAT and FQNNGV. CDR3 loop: CASSYVTDYEQYF. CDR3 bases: TGTGCCAGCAGCTACGTGACAGACTACGAGCAGTACTTC.

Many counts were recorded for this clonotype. CDR3 DNA sequence: TGTGCCAGCACCCCGGGCAGCAATCAGCCCCAGCATTTT. This encodes CASTPGSNQPQHF. This chain links TRBV28 with TRBJ1-5; D not resolved. Trimming shortened V by 7 bases and J by 1 base, and 8 bases separated the two germline ends. The CDR3 totals 13 residues. Germline CDR1 reads MDHEN; CDR2 reads SYDVKM. Based on the CDR3 plus reference TRBV28 and TRBJ1-5, the full variable domain is DVKVTQSSRYLVKRTGEKVFLECVQDMDHENMFWYRQDPGLGLRLIYFSYDVKMKEKGDIPEGYSVSREKKERFSLILESASTNQTSMYLCASTPGSNQPQHFGDGTRLSIL.

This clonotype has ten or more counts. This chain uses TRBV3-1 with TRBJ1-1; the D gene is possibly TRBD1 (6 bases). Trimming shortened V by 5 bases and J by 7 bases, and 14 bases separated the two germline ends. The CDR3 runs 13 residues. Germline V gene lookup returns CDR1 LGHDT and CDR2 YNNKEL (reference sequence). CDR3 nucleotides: TGTGCCAGCAGCACCCCGACAGGAAATGAAGCTTTCTTT. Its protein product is CASSTPTGNEAFF.

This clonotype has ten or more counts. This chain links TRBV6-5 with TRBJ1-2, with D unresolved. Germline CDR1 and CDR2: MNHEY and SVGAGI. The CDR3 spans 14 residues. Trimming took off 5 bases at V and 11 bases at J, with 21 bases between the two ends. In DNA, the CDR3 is TGTGCCAGCAGTACCCTGACGCTCTCGGTGGGGTACACCTTC. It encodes CASSTLTLSVGYTF.

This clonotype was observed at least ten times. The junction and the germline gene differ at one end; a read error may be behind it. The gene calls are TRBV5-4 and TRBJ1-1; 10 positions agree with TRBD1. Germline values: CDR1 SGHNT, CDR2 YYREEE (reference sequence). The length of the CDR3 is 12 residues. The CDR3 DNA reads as TGTGCCAGCAGCTTGGAAAGACAGGGGGCCCGCTTT. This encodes CASSLERQGARF.

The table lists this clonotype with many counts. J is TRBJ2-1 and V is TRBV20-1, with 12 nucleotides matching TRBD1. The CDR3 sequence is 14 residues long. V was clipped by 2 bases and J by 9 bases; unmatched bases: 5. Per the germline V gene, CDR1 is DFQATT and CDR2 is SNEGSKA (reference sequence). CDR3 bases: TGCAGTGCTAGAAGGGACAGGGGGCAGGGTGAGCAGTTCTTC. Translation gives CSARRDRGQGEQFF.

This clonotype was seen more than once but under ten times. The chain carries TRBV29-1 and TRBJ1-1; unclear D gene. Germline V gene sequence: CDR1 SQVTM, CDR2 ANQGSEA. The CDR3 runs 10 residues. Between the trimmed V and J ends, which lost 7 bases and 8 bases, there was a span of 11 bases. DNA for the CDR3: TGCAGCGGCGGTGTGACAGAAGCTTTCTTT. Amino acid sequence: CSGGVTEAFF. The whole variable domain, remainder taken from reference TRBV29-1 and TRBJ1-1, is SAVISQKPSRDICQRGTSLTIQCQVDSQVTMMFWYRQQPGQSLTLIATANQGSEATYESGFVIDKFPISRPNLTFSTLTVSNMSPEDSSIYLCSGGVTEAFFGQGTRLTVV.

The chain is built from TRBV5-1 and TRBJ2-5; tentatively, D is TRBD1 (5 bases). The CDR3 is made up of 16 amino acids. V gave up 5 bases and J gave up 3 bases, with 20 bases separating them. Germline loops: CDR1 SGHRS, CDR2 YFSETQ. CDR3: CASRWGDKPPKETQYF. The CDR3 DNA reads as TGCGCCAGCAGATGGGGCGACAAGCCGCCTAAAGAGACCCAGTACTTC.

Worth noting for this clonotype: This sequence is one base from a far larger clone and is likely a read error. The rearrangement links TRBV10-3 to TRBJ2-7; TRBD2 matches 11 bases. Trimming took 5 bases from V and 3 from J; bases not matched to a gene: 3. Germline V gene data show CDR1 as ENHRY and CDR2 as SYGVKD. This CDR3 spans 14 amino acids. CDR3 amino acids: CAISKTSGSYEQYF. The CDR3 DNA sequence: TGTGCCATCAGTAAAACTAGCGGGAGCTACGAGCAGTACTTC.

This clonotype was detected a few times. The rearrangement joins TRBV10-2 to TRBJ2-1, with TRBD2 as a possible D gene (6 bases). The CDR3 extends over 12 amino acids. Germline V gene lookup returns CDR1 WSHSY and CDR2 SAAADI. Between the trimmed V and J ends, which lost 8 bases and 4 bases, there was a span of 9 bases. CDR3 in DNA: TGCGCCAGCGGGAGGACATACAATGAGCAGTTCTTC. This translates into CASGRTYNEQFF.